This is a list of T cell receptor beta chains from one sample in a study of radiation and T cells in renal cell carcinoma. Libraries were prepared by immunoSEQ multiplex PCR; TCRdb keeps only in-frame clonotypes and omits some of them. Of tens of thousands of clones in the sample, 80% are singletons; the top ten hold about 30%. The material sequenced was blood, taken from a patient whose treatment included radiotherapy and nephrectomy. Receptor source: a woman aged 65 to 85 with renal cell carcinoma. Each CDR3 is given with its conserved first and last residue. The order of the fields is D gene, clone size, V gene, J gene, CDR3 DNA, CDR3 protein. The D gene is left open where the match is weak. Size is stated for part of the rows, as once, few or many counts, or as a class when the clone is expanded.

>NA|NA|TRBV18|TRBJ1-2
TGTGCCAGCTCACCAGTAGGAGACTATGGCTACACCTTC
CASSPVGDYGYTF
>TRBD1|few|TRBV29-1|TRBJ2-1
TGCAGCGCACCTACGGGACAGGCCGGGAAGGGTGAGCAGTTCTTC
CSAPTGQAGKGEQFF
>NA|NA|TRBV19|TRBJ1-3
TGTGCCAGTAGTATATACAGGTTACCCAGCACCATATATTTT
CASSIYRLPSTIYF
>NA|NA|TRBV7-6|TRBJ2-3
TGTGCCAGCAGCCCCAGCGGAGGGAAAACAGATACGCAGTATTTT
CASSPSGGKTDTQYF
>NA|NA|TRBV11-2|TRBJ2-7
TGTGCCAGCAGCTTCGGCAGGGTTGCCAACTTC
CASSFGRVANF
>NA|NA|TRBV6-6|TRBJ1-1
TGTGCCAGCACCTCCATGTGGGTGCGGAACACTGAAGCTTTCTTT
CASTSMWVRNTEAFF
>NA|NA|TRBV7-6|TRBJ2-1
TGTGCCAGCAGCTTAGCTAGGGATGACAATGAGCAGTTCTTC
CASSLARDDNEQFF
>NA|NA|TRBV4-1|TRBJ2-7
TGCGCCAGCAGCCAAGATCGGGGCGGGGACTACGAGCAGTACTTC
CASSQDRGGDYEQYF
>NA|NA|TRBV6-1|TRBJ2-5
TGTGCCAGCAGTGAGAAACAGCTGGGACACCGGACGGAGACCCAGTACTTC
CASSEKQLGHRTETQYF
>TRBD2|few|TRBV7-2|TRBJ2-3
TGTGCCAGCAGCGTGACGGGAGGAATGGGAGATACGCAGTATTTT
CASSVTGGMGDTQYF
>NA|once|TRBV10-1|TRBJ1-4
TGCGCCAGCAGTGACGGCAGCCTTACGAATGAAAAACTGTTTTTT
CASSDGSLTNEKLFF
>TRBD1|NA|TRBV11-3|TRBJ2-7
TGTGCCAGCAAAGGGACAGGCCCTTCCTACGAGCAGTACTTC
CASKGTGPSYEQYF
>NA|NA|TRBV4-1|TRBJ2-7
TGCGCCAGCAGCCAAGACCTCTACGAGCAGTACTTC
CASSQDLYEQYF
>NA|few|TRBV6-5|TRBJ1-2
TGTGCCAGCAGTTACTCGATCAACAGGGTTGATGGCTACACCTTC
CASSYSINRVDGYTF
>TRBD2|NA|TRBV6-5|TRBJ2-1
TGTGCCAGCAGTCCATCCGGGACTAGCGTCAATGAGCAGTTCTTC
CASSPSGTSVNEQFF
>NA|NA|TRBV4-1|TRBJ2-3
TGCGCCAGCAGCCAAGATGGGGGTCTGGGGGGAGATACGCAGTATTTT
CASSQDGGLGGDTQYF